One and the same sample provided the 14 T cell receptor beta chains below, sequenced in a study of blood T cell repertoires in COVID-19. Produced via immunoSEQ multiplex PCR; TCRdb's table is partial and in-frame only. The table lists about 180,000 clones, roughly 83% of them singletons, with 6.5% to 7.5% in the top ten. The sample comprised peripheral blood. These receptors were taken from a woman aged 40 to 55 with COVID-19, enrolled during active disease.

This clone appeared once. The chain combines TRBV19 with TRBJ2-1; the match to TRBD2 covers 14 bases. The CDR3 is made up of 16 amino acids. The V gene's germline CDR1 is LNHDA and CDR2 SQIVND (reference sequence). The J segment lost 12 bases and the V segment lost 4 bases, leaving 11 bases of the junction unmatched. The DNA for the CDR3 is TGTGCCAGTAGTACCCGGGGACTAGCGGGAGACGGGGGGCAGTTCTTC. Residues: CASSTRGLAGDGGQFF.

V and J are TRBV28 and TRBJ1-2; 10 bases match TRBD1. Germline CDR1 and CDR2: MDHEN and SYDVKM. The V segment lost 6 bases and the J segment 12 bases; nucleotides outside the gene matches: 10. The CDR3 covers 13 residues. The CDR3 region is CASSLGQGMKNTF. CDR3 coding DNA: TGTGCCAGCAGCCTGGGACAGGGGATGAAGAACACCTTC.

CDR3 protein: CASSVTAGGNSYNEQFF. CDR3 DNA: TGTGCCAGCAGCGTTACGGCGGGAGGGAACTCCTACAATGAGCAGTTCTTC. The chain couples TRBV9 to TRBJ2-1; 9 bases match TRBD2. V lost 2 bases to trimming and J lost 0 bases; unmatched junction nucleotides: 6. The CDR3 has 17 residues. Per the germline V gene, CDR1 is SGDLS and CDR2 is YYNGEE.

In DNA, the CDR3 is TGTGCCAGCAGCTTAGCGCGGGACCCTACACCCCTGGCTGGAAACACCATATATTTT. It codes for CASSLARDPTPLAGNTIYF. This chain joins TRBV7-6 and TRBJ1-3; the D gene is possibly TRBD1 (5 bases). The CDR3 loop spans 19 amino acids. CDR1 is SGHVS, CDR2 FNYEAQ, per germline. V was pared by 0 bases and J by 2 bases, with 20 bases between.

The chain couples TRBV7-8 to TRBJ1-5; 9 bases line up with TRBD1. The CDR3 sequence is 14 residues long. Looked up from germline, CDR1 is SGHVS and CDR2 is FQNEAQ. The trim removed 4 bases at V and 6 bases at J, leaving 4 bases unmatched. This CDR3 reads CASSSTGGIQPQHF. The CDR3 region has the DNA TGTGCCAGCAGCTCCACAGGGGGCATTCAGCCCCAGCATTTT.

In nucleotides, the CDR3 is TGCGCCAGCAGCCAAGGACCGGGACACCCGGCGAGGGAGACCCAGTACTTC. This encodes CASSQGPGHPARETQYF. The V and J genes are TRBV4-1 and TRBJ2-5; D is possibly TRBD1 (6 bases). The CDR3 loop spans 17 amino acids. CDR1 is MGHRA and CDR2 is YSYEKL in the germline V gene. Trimming cost V 1 base and J 5 bases, with 20 bases left between them.

Only a few counts were recorded for this clone. The V gene is TRBV12-3 or TRBV12-4, the J gene TRBJ1-2; D gene ambiguous. The length of the CDR3 is 12 residues. The V and J ends lost 6 bases and 8 bases respectively, with 13 bases between them. The CDR3 sequence: CASRPYTGGYTF. DNA of the CDR3: TGTGCCAGCAGGCCTTACACGGGGGGCTACACCTTC.

CDR3 nucleotide sequence: TGTGCCAGCAGGGTCCCAGGGAAACCCTACGAGCAGTACTTC. Its protein product is CASRVPGKPYEQYF. This chain links TRBV27 with TRBJ2-7; maybe TRBD1 (5 bases). Per the germline V gene, CDR1 is MNHEY and CDR2 is SMNVEV (reference sequence). Trimming stripped 6 bases from V and 2 bases from J, with 14 bases between. CDR3 size: 14 residues.

For this clone: At the DNA level, this CDR3 is encoded by other sequences in the same sample as well. V usage is TRBV19 and J usage is TRBJ2-3; 7 nucleotides line up with TRBD2. With 4 bases clipped from V and 0 bases from J, the junction kept 1 base outside the gene matches. The CDR3 extends over 14 amino acids. The germline V gene has CDR1 LNHDA and CDR2 SQIVND (reference sequence). In DNA form, the CDR3 reads TGTGCCAGTAGTACTAGCGGAAGCACAGATACGCAGTATTTT. It codes for CASSTSGSTDTQYF. Drawing the rest from reference TRBV19 and TRBJ2-3, the complete variable domain is DGGITQSPKYLFRKEGQNVTLSCEQNLNHDAMYWYRQDPGQGLRLIYYSQIVNDFQKGDIAEGYSVSREKKESFPLTVTSAQKNPTAFYLCASSTSGSTDTQYFGPGTRLTVL.

The genes are TRBV27 and TRBJ2-7; D perhaps matches TRBD1 (6 bases). Per germline, CDR1 MNHEY and CDR2 SMNVEV (reference sequence). With 2 bases removed from V and 4 bases from J, the gap between germline ends came to 12 bases. This CDR3 region has 14 residues. CDR3 sequence (DNA): TGTGCCAGCAGTTTAGGAGGACAGTTATACGAGCAGTACTTC. The encoded protein is CASSLGGQLYEQYF.

The V and J genes are TRBV11-3 and TRBJ2-5; tentatively, D is TRBD2 (6 bases). In germline, CDR1 is SGHNT, CDR2 YENEEA. There are 13 residues in the CDR3. Trimming stripped 5 bases from V and 5 bases from J, with 12 bases between. CDR3 in DNA: TGTGCCAGCAGCGCCGGAGGGCTGGAGACCCAGTACTTC. Translated: CASSAGGLETQYF.

On this clone itself: One end of the junction does not line up with germline, which may come from a read error. The rearrangement joins TRBV7-7 to TRBJ2-3; the match to TRBD2 covers 9 bases. CDR1 SSHAT and CDR2 FNYEAQ come from the germline V gene (reference sequence). This CDR3 spans 14 amino acids. CDR3 coding DNA: TGTGCTAGCAGCTTAGCGGGAGCGGCGGATACGCAGTATTTT. Its translation is CASSLAGAADTQYF.

The chain carries TRBV11-3 and TRBJ1-1; a weak D match, TRBD1 (5 bases). Trimming took off 5 bases at V and 2 bases at J, with 15 bases between the two ends. Germline lookup yields CDR1 SGHNT and CDR2 YENEEA. The CDR3 contains 15 residues. CDR3 DNA sequence: TGTGCCAGCAGCGCCGGAGGGACGGGAAACACTGAAGCTTTCTTT. Its translation is CASSAGGTGNTEAFF.

The chain couples TRBV5-1 to TRBJ2-1, with 15 bases that match TRBD2. The CDR3 is 16 amino acids. Germline V gene sequence: CDR1 SGHRS, CDR2 YFSETQ. J was trimmed by 3 bases and V by 4 bases; bases with no gene match: 2. The CDR3 DNA sequence: TGCGCCAGCAGCATGGGACTAGCGGGGGGCTACAATGAGCAGTTCTTC. Translation: CASSMGLAGGYNEQFF.